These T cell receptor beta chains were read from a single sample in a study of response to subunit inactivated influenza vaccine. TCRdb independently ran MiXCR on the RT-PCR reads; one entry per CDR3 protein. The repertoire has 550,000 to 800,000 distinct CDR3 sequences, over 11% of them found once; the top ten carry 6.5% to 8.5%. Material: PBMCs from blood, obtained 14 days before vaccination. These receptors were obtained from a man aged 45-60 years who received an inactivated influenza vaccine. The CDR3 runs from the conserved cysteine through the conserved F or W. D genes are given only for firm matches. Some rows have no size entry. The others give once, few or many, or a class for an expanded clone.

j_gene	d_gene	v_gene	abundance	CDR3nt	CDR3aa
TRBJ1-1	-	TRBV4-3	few	TGCGCCAGCAGCCAAGTTGGCGGGGCGACCACTGAAGCTTTCTTT	CASSQVGGATTEAFF
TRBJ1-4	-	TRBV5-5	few	TGTGCCAGCAGCGGACGGACAGCTTCGAATGAAAAACTGTTTTTT	CASSGRTASNEKLFF
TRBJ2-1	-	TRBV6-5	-	TGTGCCAGCAGTTCGACCTCAGACAGATACAATGAGCAGTTCTTC	CASSSTSDRYNEQFF
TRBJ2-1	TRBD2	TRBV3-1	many	TGTGCCAGCAGCCTCGTTACTAGCGGGCCCTACAATGAGCAGTTCTTC	CASSLVTSGPYNEQFF
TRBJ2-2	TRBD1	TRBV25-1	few	TGTGCCAGCGGAGTGCCGACGGGACAGGGCGCCACCGGGGAGCTGTTTTTT	CASGVPTGQGATGELFF
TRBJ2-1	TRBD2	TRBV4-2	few	TGTGCCAGCAAGGCTAGCGGGGGGGCCGGCGCCTACAATGAGCAGTTCTTC	CASKASGGAGAYNEQFF
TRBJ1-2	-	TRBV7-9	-	TGTGCCAGCACCCTGGGTGGCTACACCTTC	CASTLGGYTF
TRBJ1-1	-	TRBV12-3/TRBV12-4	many	TGTGCCAGCAGTTTAAGTTCCATGGAAGCTTTCTTT	CASSLSSMEAFF
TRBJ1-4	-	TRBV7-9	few	TGTGCCAGCAGCTTAGAGGGAGGGACTAATGAAAAACTGTTTTTT	CASSLEGGTNEKLFF
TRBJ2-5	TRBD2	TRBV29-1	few	TGCAGCGTTCCGACTAGCGGGAGAGGGGTCGAGACCCAGTACTTC	CSVPTSGRGVETQYF
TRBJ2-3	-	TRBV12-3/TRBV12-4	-	TGTGCCAGCACGAAGGGGGATACGCAGTATTTT	CASTKGDTQYF
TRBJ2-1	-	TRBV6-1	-	TGTGCCAGCAGTGAACCTGGCGATGAGCAGTTCTTC	CASSEPGDEQFF
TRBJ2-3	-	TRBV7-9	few	TGTGCCAGCAGCTTCTCGATCACAGATACGCAGTATTTT	CASSFSITDTQYF
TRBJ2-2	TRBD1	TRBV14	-	TGTGCCAGCAGCCAAGATTGGCAGGGGGCGCTAACCGGGGAGCTGTTTTTT	CASSQDWQGALTGELFF
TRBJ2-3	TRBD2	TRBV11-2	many	TGTGCCAGCAGCTTAAGTAGCGGGAGGGTGGATACGCAGTATTTT	CASSLSSGRVDTQYF
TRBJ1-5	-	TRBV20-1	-	TGCAGTGCCCGGCCGGGGGTCGCCAATCAGCCCCAGCATTTT	CSARPGVANQPQHF